Below, 19 T cell receptor beta chains from the same sample are listed, as sequenced in a study of T cell repertoires in cytomegalovirus infection. In TCRdb, the reads were re-called with MiXCR into one record per CDR3 protein. The top ten clones hold 9.5% to 15% of a sample with hundreds of thousands of distinct CDR3 sequences, approximately 29% of them seen once. Their antigens remain unidentified. The material was cultured CD8+ T cells from PBMCs, obtained from culture after CMV antigen stimulation. Source of these receptors: a human donor in good health (CMV status not recorded). Some clones in this sample may be carry-over from other donors' samples.

The chain recombines TRBV7-9 with TRBJ2-5; D is undetermined. The CDR3 totals 15 residues. V dropped 4 bases and J dropped 1 base, with 13 bases sitting between them. CDR1 SEHNR and CDR2 FQNEAQ come from the germline V gene (reference sequence). Here the CDR3 reads CASSSWEVPQETQYF. As DNA, the CDR3 is TGTGCCAGCAGCTCCTGGGAAGTCCCCCAAGAGACCCAGTACTTC. Together with reference TRBV7-9 and TRBJ2-5, the CDR3 gives the full variable domain: DTGVSQNPRHKITKRGQNVTFRCDPISEHNRLYWYRQTLGQGPEFLTYFQNEAQLEKSRLLSDRFSAERPKGSFSTLEIQRTEQGDSAMYLCASSSWEVPQETQYFGPGTRLLVL.

This sequence joins TRBV28 and TRBJ2-7; 7 bases line up with TRBD2. Germline CDR1 and CDR2: MDHEN and SYDVKM. V shed 3 bases and J 0 bases; nucleotides not matched to a gene: 8. The CDR3 contains 16 residues. The CDR3 DNA sequence: TGTGCCAGCAGTTTGCTCGTGGGGGGGAGCTCCTACGAGCAGTACGTC. This sequence encodes CASSLLVGGSSYEQYV.

The chain joins TRBV19 to TRBJ1-2; TRBD1 matches 7 bases. Unmatched junction bases numbered 6, after V lost 2 bases and J lost 6 bases. CDR1 LNHDA and CDR2 SQIVND come from the germline V gene (reference sequence). This CDR3 is built from 14 residues. CDR3 coding DNA: TGTGCCAGTAGTATACCCGCGACAGGGCATGGCTACACCTTC. Translation gives CASSIPATGHGYTF.

The V gene is TRBV27, the J gene TRBJ1-5; weak D call: TRBD1 (6 bases). This CDR3 has 14 amino acids. Per the germline V gene, CDR1 is MNHEY and CDR2 is SMNVEV (reference sequence). The ends were cut back, 6 bases at V and 2 bases at J, with 11 bases in the middle. The CDR3 sequence is CASSTGWGNQPQHF. The CDR3 DNA follows: TGTGCCAGCAGCACAGGGTGGGGCAATCAGCCCCAGCATTTT.

This clonotype was counted only a few times. The chain uses TRBV7-8 and TRBJ1-5; no clear D gene. Trimming stripped 5 bases from V and 4 bases from J, with 21 bases between. This CDR3 has 17 amino acids. Germline V gene sequence: CDR1 SGHVS, CDR2 FQNEAQ. CDR3 bases: TGTGCCAGCAGCCCAGATTCCACCCTAAAAGGTAATCAGCCCCAGCATTTT. Its protein product is CASSPDSTLKGNQPQHF.

This sequence joins TRBV27 and TRBJ2-1; TRBD2 matches at 11 bases. CDR3 length: 16 residues. Germline-derived CDR1 and CDR2 are MNHEY and SMNVEV (reference sequence). Trimming removed 4 bases from V and 4 bases from J; junction bases left unmatched: 6. Written as DNA, the CDR3 is TGTGCCAGCAGTTCCGTTAGCGGGGGGGCTTACAATGAGCAGTTCTTC. This codes for CASSSVSGGAYNEQFF.

J is TRBJ2-7 and V is TRBV29-1; weak D call: TRBD1 (5 bases). Trimming stripped 6 bases from V and 2 bases from J, with 17 bases between. Germline V lookup: CDR1 SQVTM, CDR2 ANQGSEA. The CDR3 length is 14 residues. For the CDR3, the DNA is TGCAGCGTGGCAGGGATAGATATTGCCTACGAGCAGTACTTC. This codes for CSVAGIDIAYEQYF.

This clonotype was detected ten times or more. The chain has TRBV7-9 and TRBJ2-5; TRBD1 agrees at 12 bases. The V and J ends lost 3 bases and 5 bases, in that order; junction bases with no gene match: 4. From germline, CDR1 is SEHNR and CDR2 FQNEAQ (reference sequence). The CDR3 sequence is 15 residues long. Here the CDR3 reads CASSFPGQGAETQYF. As DNA, the CDR3 is TGTGCCAGCAGCTTCCCGGGACAGGGGGCGGAGACCCAGTACTTC. Together with reference TRBV7-9 and TRBJ2-5, the CDR3 gives the full variable domain: DTGVSQNPRHKITKRGQNVTFRCDPISEHNRLYWYRQTLGQGPEFLTYFQNEAQLEKSRLLSDRFSAERPKGSFSTLEIQRTEQGDSAMYLCASSFPGQGAETQYFGPGTRLLVL.

Only one count was recorded for this clonotype. V usage is TRBV27 and J usage is TRBJ1-1; D not certain. The germline V gene has CDR1 MNHEY and CDR2 SMNVEV (reference sequence). The CDR3 has 13 residues. V was pared by 5 bases and J by 11 bases, with 18 bases between. CDR3 DNA: TGTGCCAGCAGTGGAGGGCCTCCAACTTACGCTTTCTTT. Its translation: CASSGGPPTYAFF.

As regards this clonotype: At one end the junction does not follow the germline gene, possibly because of a read error. The gene calls are TRBV4-1 and TRBJ1-3; no reliable D call. The CDR3 has 16 amino acids. The germline gives CDR1 MGHRA, CDR2 YSYEKL. The CDR3 nucleotides are TGCGCCAACAGCCAAGATCCCCCAATTTCTGGAAACACCATATATTTT. Translating gives CANSQDPPISGNTIYF.

The V and J genes are TRBV20-1 and TRBJ2-5, with D maybe TRBD1 (6 bases). The V gene's germline CDR1 is DFQATT and CDR2 SNEGSKA (reference sequence). V shed 0 bases and J shed 0 bases, with 14 bases lying between them. The CDR3 runs to 16 residues. In DNA form, the CDR3 reads TGCAGTGCTAGAGATAGGGCAGGGGCACACCAAGAGACCCAGTACTTC. Translating gives CSARDRAGAHQETQYF.

This CDR3 reads CASSFRGLAGGQTQYF. In DNA, the CDR3 is TGCGCCAGCAGCTTCAGAGGACTAGCGGGGGGCCAGACCCAGTACTTC. V and J are TRBV5-1 and TRBJ2-5; 14 bases align to TRBD2. Germline V gene sequence: CDR1 SGHRS, CDR2 YFSETQ. The ends lost 2 bases at V and 6 bases at J; junction bases unmatched: 6. There are 16 residues in the CDR3.

The chain is built from TRBV20-1 and TRBJ2-7; 8 nucleotides match TRBD2. Germline V lookup: CDR1 DFQATT, CDR2 SNEGSKA (reference sequence). CDR3 size: 15 residues. Trimming cost V 1 base and J 4 bases; bases outside gene matches: 9. CDR3 nucleotides: TGCAGTGCTAGAGCATCGGGGGGGCTCTCGTACGAGCAGTACGTC. Residues: CSARASGGLSYEQYV.

The J gene is TRBJ2-1, the V gene TRBV12-5; D perhaps matches TRBD1 (5 bases). Per the germline V gene, CDR1 is LGHNT and CDR2 is FRNRAP. V lost 0 bases, J lost 5 bases, and 14 bases lay in between. CDR3 size: 16 residues. The CDR3 DNA reads TGTGCTAGTGGTTTGGTACTTGGGGCCCCCGACAATGAGCAGTTCTTC. It specifies CASGLVLGAPDNEQFF.

The chain couples TRBV11-2 to TRBJ2-7, with D perhaps TRBD1 (6 bases). This CDR3 has 13 residues. From germline, CDR1 is SGHAT and CDR2 FQNNGV. V was trimmed by 1 base and J by 6 bases, leaving 10 bases between them. This CDR3 reads CASSLVWGPEQYF. In DNA, the CDR3 is TGTGCCAGCAGCTTAGTTTGGGGGCCCGAGCAGTACTTC.

The chain joins TRBV2 to TRBJ2-5; 7 bases map to TRBD1. Germline V gene sequence: CDR1 SNHLY, CDR2 FYNNEI. There are 13 residues in the CDR3. The ends lost 2 bases at V and 4 bases at J; junction bases unmatched: 1. CDR3 amino acids: CASSEPGGETQYF. Written as DNA, the CDR3 is TGTGCCAGCAGTGAACCAGGGGGAGAGACCCAGTACTTC.

The V call is TRBV5-8, the J call TRBJ1-5, with 9 bases that match TRBD1. The CDR3 totals 20 residues. Germline V gene lookup returns CDR1 SGHTS and CDR2 YDEGEE. V shed 4 bases and J 0 bases; nucleotides not matched to a gene: 17. CDR3 in DNA: TGTGCCAGCAGCCTTATTCACGGACAGGGGATACTTAATAGCAATCAGCCCCAGCATTTT. Translating it yields CASSLIHGQGILNSNQPQHF.

This clonotype came up a few times. CDR3: CASSSQGALYEQYF. Here the CDR3 DNA reads TGTGCCAGCAGTTCCCAGGGGGCCCTCTACGAGCAGTACTTC. The chain recombines TRBV27 with TRBJ2-7, with 8 bases fitting TRBD1. Trimming removed 4 bases from V and 3 bases from J; junction bases left unmatched: 5. CDR3 length equals 14 residues. Germline CDR1 MNHEY, CDR2 SMNVEV (reference sequence).

The sample holds a few counts of this clonotype. The rearrangement links TRBV6-2 or TRBV6-3 to TRBJ2-5, with 9 bases that match TRBD2. V gave up 7 bases and J gave up 7 bases; unmatched junction bases: 4. The CDR3 is made up of 12 amino acids. Germline CDR1 MNHEY, CDR2 SVGEGT. DNA for the CDR3: TGTGCCAGCACTGGACTAGCGTGGACCCAGTACTTC. This gives the protein CASTGLAWTQYF.